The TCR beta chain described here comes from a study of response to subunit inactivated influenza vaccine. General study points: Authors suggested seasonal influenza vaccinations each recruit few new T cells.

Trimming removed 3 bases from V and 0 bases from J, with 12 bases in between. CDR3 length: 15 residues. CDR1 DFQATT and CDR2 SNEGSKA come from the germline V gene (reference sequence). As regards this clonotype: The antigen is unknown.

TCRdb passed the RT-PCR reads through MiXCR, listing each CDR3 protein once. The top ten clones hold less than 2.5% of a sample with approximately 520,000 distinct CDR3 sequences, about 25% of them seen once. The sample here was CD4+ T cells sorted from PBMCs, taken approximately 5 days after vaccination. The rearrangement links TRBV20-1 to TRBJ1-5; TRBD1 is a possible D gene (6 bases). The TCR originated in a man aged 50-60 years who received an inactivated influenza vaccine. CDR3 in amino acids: CSASRGRYSNQPQHF. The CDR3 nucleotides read TGCAGTGCTAGCAGGGGCAGATATAGCAATCAGCCCCAGCATTTT.